Listed below are T cell receptor beta chains from one sample, sequenced in a study of blood T cell repertoires in COVID-19. The repertoire was sequenced with immunoSEQ multiplex PCR; TCRdb's copy has only in-frame clones and lacks some. The sample holds about 340,000 clones, around 80% seen once. The material sequenced was peripheral blood. The source is a man aged 25-40 years with active or convalescent COVID-19. Both conserved end residues are part of each CDR3. A D gene is named only where the DNA matches it firmly. Expanded clones are given a class, and other clones once, few, many or no size at all.

v_gene	j_gene	d_gene	abundance	CDR3aa	CDR3nt
TRBV7-6	TRBJ2-7	.	.	CASSLDEGNYEQYF	TGTGCCAGCAGCTTAGATGAGGGTAACTACGAGCAGTACTTC
TRBV5-6	TRBJ1-1	.	.	CASSYLGGTEAFF	TGTGCCAGCAGTTACCTTGGGGGGACTGAAGCTTTCTTT
TRBV6-1	TRBJ1-3	.	.	CASSDQNSGNTIYF	TGTGCCAGCAGTGACCAAAACTCTGGAAACACCATATATTTT
TRBV5-8	TRBJ1-4	TRBD1	.	CASSLVTGAVNEKLFF	TGTGCCAGCAGCTTGGTGACAGGGGCTGTTAATGAAAAACTGTTTTTT
TRBV6-2/TRBV6-3	TRBJ1-1	.	.	CASSYQETEAFF	TGTGCCAGCAGTTATCAAGAGACTGAAGCTTTCTTT
TRBV7-2	TRBJ2-7	.	once	CASSSGGGRGYEQYF	TGTGCCAGCAGCTCAGGAGGGGGGAGGGGCTACGAGCAGTACTTC
TRBV5-1	TRBJ1-1	TRBD1	.	CASSPGQVTEAFF	TGCGCCAGCAGCCCGGGACAGGTCACTGAAGCTTTCTTT
TRBV28	TRBJ1-1	.	.	CASSVLGRGDTEAFF	TGTGCCAGCAGCGTCCTCGGCAGGGGCGACACTGAAGCTTTCTTT
TRBV7-2	TRBJ2-3	TRBD2	.	CASSSRGTSGSRTDTQYF	TGTGCCAGCAGCTCAAGGGGGACTAGCGGGAGCCGCACAGATACGCAGTATTTT
TRBV28	TRBJ1-5	.	.	CASSLVQGMQPQHF	TGTGCCAGCAGTTTAGTCCAGGGGATGCAGCCCCAGCATTTT
TRBV15	TRBJ2-2	.	.	CATSRGTGRDTGELFF	TGTGCCACCAGCAGAGGGACAGGGAGGGACACCGGGGAGCTGTTTTTT
TRBV5-4	TRBJ2-1	.	.	CASSFGQGSHNEQFF	TGTGCCAGCAGCTTTGGCCAGGGTTCCCACAATGAGCAGTTCTTC
TRBV7-8	TRBJ2-3	.	.	CASSLPRRGNTDTQYF	TGTGCCAGCAGCTTGCCCAGGAGGGGTAATACAGATACGCAGTATTTT
TRBV5-1	TRBJ2-2	.	.	CASSLGGRPNTGELFF	TGCGCCAGCAGCTTAGGAGGGCGGCCGAACACCGGGGAGCTGTTTTTT
TRBV24-1	TRBJ1-4	.	.	CATSDLFGRGEKLFF	TGTGCCACCAGTGATTTGTTCGGGAGGGGTGAAAAACTGTTTTTT
TRBV6-4	TRBJ1-2	TRBD1	.	CASSPGGTGASYGYTF	TGTGCCAGCAGTCCCGGGGGGACAGGGGCCTCCTATGGCTACACCTTC
TRBV7-2	TRBJ2-1	TRBD2	.	CASSLAGGGASNEQFF	TGTGCCAGCAGCTTAGCAGGCGGGGGGGCCTCCAATGAGCAGTTCTTC
TRBV9	TRBJ2-3	TRBD2	.	CASSVDGTSGGPTYADTQYF	TGTGCCAGCAGCGTAGATGGGACTAGCGGGGGACCAACTTACGCAGATACGCAGTATTTT
TRBV18	TRBJ2-5	.	.	CASSPSVAGETQYF	TGTGCCAGCTCACCTTCCGTCGCGGGGGAGACCCAGTACTTC
TRBV10-3	TRBJ2-7	.	.	CAINAVGGTASYEQYF	TGTGCCATCAACGCCGTCGGAGGGACAGCCTCCTACGAGCAGTACTTC
TRBV7-6	TRBJ1-3	TRBD1	.	CASSPRTGSGNTIYF	TGTGCCAGCAGCCCCAGGACAGGGTCTGGAAACACCATATATTTT
TRBV6-5	TRBJ2-1	.	few	CASSQPGDEQFF	TGTGCCAGCAGTCAACCCGGGGATGAGCAGTTCTTC
TRBV19	TRBJ1-2	.	.	CASSIDRQVGSRSYGYTF	TGTGCCAGTAGTATAGATCGGCAGGTGGGGAGCCGGAGCTATGGCTACACCTTC
TRBV19	TRBJ2-3	TRBD2	.	CASSLWVAGVKADTQYF	TGTGCCAGTTCGCTCTGGGTAGCGGGAGTTAAAGCAGATACGCAGTATTTT
TRBV14	TRBJ2-7	TRBD1	.	CASSHLTGGYIYEQYF	TGTGCCAGCAGCCACTTGACAGGGGGCTATATCTACGAGCAGTACTTC
TRBV11-2	TRBJ2-1	TRBD2	few	CASSLGLAGEQFF	TGTGCCAGCAGCTTAGGACTAGCTGGTGAGCAGTTCTTC
TRBV19	TRBJ1-4	.	few	CAAGVRDEKLFF	TGTGCCGCAGGGGTCAGGGATGAAAAACTGTTTTTT
TRBV3-1/TRBV3-2	TRBJ2-1	.	.	CASSQLPSGTYNEQFF	TGTGCCAGCAGCCAACTTCCCAGCGGTACCTACAATGAGCAGTTCTTC
TRBV13	TRBJ2-7	TRBD1	.	CASSFRDRGQAYEQYF	TGTGCCAGCAGCTTCCGGGACAGGGGGCAAGCCTACGAGCAGTACTTC
TRBV11-2	TRBJ2-5	TRBD2	.	CASSPIGTSGGQETQYF	TGTGCCAGCAGCCCCATAGGGACTAGCGGGGGGCAAGAGACCCAGTACTTC
TRBV3-1/TRBV3-2	TRBJ2-2	.	.	CASSPDSGNTGELFF	TGTGCCAGCAGCCCGGATAGCGGGAACACCGGGGAGCTGTTTTTT
TRBV19	TRBJ1-4	.	.	CASSIPGSVTEKLFF	TGTGCCAGTAGTATACCGGGATCCGTGACTGAAAAACTGTTTTTT
TRBV19	TRBJ2-7	.	.	CASSRGGYYEQYF	TGTGCCAGTAGTAGGGGCGGATACTACGAGCAGTACTTC
TRBV30	TRBJ1-4	TRBD1	.	CALDRAYLSTNEKLFF	TGTGCCTTGGACAGGGCCTACCTTTCAACTAATGAAAAACTGTTTTTT
TRBV19	TRBJ1-3	.	once	CASSITGTGNTIYF	TGTGCCAGTAGTATAACGGGGACAGGAAACACCATATATTTT
TRBV15	TRBJ1-1	.	once	CATSPSTGLADEAFF	TGTGCCACCAGCCCTTCGACAGGTTTGGCTGATGAAGCTTTCTTT
TRBV4-3	TRBJ1-4	TRBD1	.	CASSQGAGTGGVGEKLFF	TGCGCCAGCAGCCAAGGGGCCGGGACAGGGGGCGTGGGTGAAAAACTGTTTTTT
TRBV19	TRBJ1-5	.	.	CASSSRISNQPQHF	TGTGCCAGTAGTAGCAGAATTAGCAATCAGCCCCAGCATTTT
TRBV19	TRBJ1-5	TRBD1	.	CASSGDRVNQPQHF	TGTGCCAGTAGTGGGGACAGGGTCAATCAGCCCCAGCATTTT
TRBV7-9	TRBJ2-7	.	.	CASSLRYEQYF	TGTGCCAGCAGCTTACGCTACGAGCAGTACTTC
TRBV7-2	TRBJ2-1	TRBD2	.	CASSLGGGLADRSFF	TGTGCCAGCAGCCTAGGGGGGGGACTAGCAGACAGGTCGTTCTTC
TRBV14	TRBJ1-3	.	.	CASSQVGASSGNTIYF	TGTGCCAGCAGCCAGGTAGGGGCCAGCTCTGGAAACACCATATATTTT
TRBV28	TRBJ2-5	.	.	CASSALTGQETQYF	TGTGCCAGCAGCGCTTTAACCGGCCAAGAGACCCAGTACTTC
TRBV15	TRBJ2-6	.	.	CATSSIPGANVLTF	TGTGCCACCAGCAGCATTCCTGGGGCCAACGTCCTGACTTTC
TRBV7-2	TRBJ1-1	TRBD1	.	CASRQGADTEAFF	TGTGCCAGCAGACAGGGGGCGGACACTGAAGCTTTCTTT
TRBV30	TRBJ2-1	TRBD2	.	CAFSGREDEQFF	TGTGCCTTCAGCGGGAGAGAGGATGAGCAGTTCTTC
TRBV11-1	TRBJ1-2	.	.	CASSLVSNYGYTF	TGTGCCAGCAGCTTAGTGAGTAACTATGGCTACACCTTC
TRBV7-8	TRBJ1-5	TRBD1	.	CASSLWGTGRSNQPQHF	TGTGCCAGCAGCTTATGGGGGACAGGGCGAAGCAATCAGCCCCAGCATTTT
TRBV14	TRBJ2-1	TRBD2	few	CASSVGRETHNEQFF	TGTGCCAGCAGCGTCGGGCGGGAGACTCACAATGAGCAGTTCTTC
TRBV4-3	TRBJ2-7	.	.	CASSRTVTYEQYF	TGCGCCAGCAGCCGAACAGTCACCTACGAGCAGTACTTC
TRBV15	TRBJ2-1	TRBD1	.	CATSRVGQGANEQFF	TGTGCCACCAGCAGAGTGGGACAGGGGGCTAATGAGCAGTTCTTC
TRBV13	TRBJ1-1	TRBD1	once	CAAGGTGMNTEAFF	TGTGCCGCCGGGGGGACAGGGATGAACACTGAAGCTTTCTTT
TRBV9	TRBJ2-7	TRBD2	.	CASSVATGGYEQYF	TGTGCCAGCAGCGTAGCTACGGGGGGATACGAGCAGTACTTC
TRBV18	TRBJ2-1	.	.	CASSRTLEGLNEQFF	TGTGCCAGCTCACGTACCCTGGAGGGGCTCAATGAGCAGTTCTTC